What follows are 21 T cell receptor beta chains derived from one specimen sequenced in a study of cytomegalovirus exposure and HLA in healthy donors. Both 60 Vbeta primers and 13 Jbeta primers went into the PCR. Assay: immunoSEQ multiplex PCR; the TCRdb copy retains only in-frame clones and omits some. The data hold 150,000 to 200,000 clones, with around 84% observed a single time. Sequenced material: PBMCs. The receptors were sampled from a man younger than 35 in good health and CMV-seronegative.

The J gene is TRBJ2-7, the V gene TRBV27, with TRBD1 matching over 8 bases. CDR3 length: 14 amino acids. The J segment lost 3 bases and the V segment lost 4 bases, leaving 5 bases of the junction unmatched. The germline V gene encodes CDR1 MNHEY and CDR2 SMNVEV (reference sequence). The CDR3 here is CASSSGQGFYEQYF. CDR3 sequence (DNA): TGTGCCAGCAGTTCCGGACAGGGCTTCTACGAGCAGTACTTC.

The rearrangement uses TRBV11-2 and TRBJ2-7; 7 bases fit TRBD1. The CDR3 totals 18 residues. Germline CDR1 and CDR2: SGHAT and FQNNGV. Trimming took 4 bases from V and 3 from J; bases not matched to a gene: 18. The CDR3 sequence is CASSSLSTPGTANYEQYF. CDR3 coding DNA: TGTGCCAGCAGCTCGCTTAGCACCCCCGGGACAGCTAACTACGAGCAGTACTTC.

The rearrangement links TRBV2 to TRBJ2-3, with D possibly TRBD1 on 5 matching bases. V lost 2 bases and J lost 6, with 6 bases in between. This CDR3 contains 12 residues. Germline values: CDR1 SNHLY, CDR2 FYNNEI. The CDR3 spells CASSESGDTQYF. DNA for the CDR3: TGTGCCAGCAGTGAATCAGGGGATACGCAGTATTTT.

The chain uses TRBV5-5 and TRBJ2-1; 8 bases match TRBD2. The CDR3 totals 14 residues. Germline V gene data show CDR1 as SGHKS and CDR2 as YYEKEE (reference sequence). With 5 bases clipped from V and 4 bases from J, the junction kept 5 bases outside the gene matches. CDR3 nucleotides: TGTGCCAGCAGATCAGCGGGGGAGTACAATGAGCAGTTCTTC. It codes for CASRSAGEYNEQFF.

The chain couples TRBV2 to TRBJ2-3; 9 bases map to TRBD2. With V trimmed by 6 bases and J by 3 bases, 13 bases remained unmatched. The CDR3 runs to 17 residues. Germline-derived CDR1 and CDR2 are SNHLY and FYNNEI. The CDR3 DNA is TGTGCCAGCAGCCGCGATTGGGGCGGGGGGGGAACAGATACGCAGTATTTT. As protein: CASSRDWGGGGTDTQYF. Filled out from reference TRBV2 and TRBJ2-3, the complete variable domain reads EPEVTQTPSHQVTQMGQEVILRCVPISNHLYFYWYRQILGQKVEFLVSFYNNEISEKSEIFDDQFSVERPDGSNFTLKIRSTKLEDSAMYFCASSRDWGGGGTDTQYFGPGTRLTVL.

The chain carries TRBV10-1 and TRBJ1-2; the D gene is possibly TRBD1 (6 bases). The CDR3 is made up of 19 amino acids. Per germline, CDR1 WNHNN and CDR2 SYGVQD (reference sequence). V lost 2 bases and J 3 bases, leaving 25 bases between the germline ends. The CDR3 DNA reads as TGCGCCAGCAGTGAGCCCGTTGGGGCAGGGGCCTACCGCCACTATGGCTACACCTTC. It yields the protein CASSEPVGAGAYRHYGYTF.

This clone was detected once. CDR3 sequence reads: CASSQTTKTVSIEQFF. The DNA for the CDR3 is TGCGCCAGCAGCCAGACCACTAAAACCGTTTCAATTGAGCAGTTCTTC. The chain has TRBV4-1 and TRBJ2-1; D is uncertain. V was trimmed by 3 bases and J by 9 bases, leaving 21 bases between them. CDR1 is MGHRA and CDR2 is YSYEKL in the germline V gene. The CDR3 extends over 16 amino acids.

In this sample, this clone turned up a few times. The V call is TRBV5-1, the J call TRBJ1-1; D ambiguous. Germline loops: CDR1 SGHRS, CDR2 YFSETQ. The CDR3 runs 15 residues. The V end lost 5 bases, the J end lost 3 bases, and 17 bases lay between the germline ends. The CDR3 nucleotides are TGCGCCAGCAGTCCTGGGCGGGTTAGGGACACTGAAGCTTTCTTT. Its protein product is CASSPGRVRDTEAFF.

The rearrangement uses TRBV6-1 and TRBJ2-3; a possible D gene is TRBD1 (5 bases). Trimming pared 10 bases from V and 0 bases from J, leaving 11 bases between. Germline V gene lookup returns CDR1 MNHNS and CDR2 SASEGT. The CDR3 has 13 amino acids. CDR3 sequence: CATTGLSTDTQYF. The CDR3 DNA is TGTGCCACCACAGGCCTTAGCACAGATACGCAGTATTTT.

This clone was counted a single time. This chain joins TRBV19 and TRBJ1-2, with D tentatively TRBD1 (6 bases). CDR1 and CDR2 (germline): LNHDA, SQIVND (reference sequence). The length of the CDR3 is 12 residues. Trimming removed 3 bases at V and 8 bases at J, with 10 bases between. Written as DNA, the CDR3 is TGTGCCAGTAGTATGCACAGGGAAGGCTACACCTTC. It encodes CASSMHREGYTF.

This clone was picked up one time. This chain uses TRBV6-6 with TRBJ1-2; no reliable D call. The CDR3 is made up of 11 amino acids. Trimming stripped 6 bases from V and 3 bases from J, with 5 bases between. Per germline, CDR1 MNHNY and CDR2 SVGAGI (reference sequence). CDR3 sequence: CASRPDYGYTF. CDR3 in DNA: TGTGCCAGCAGGCCAGACTATGGCTACACCTTC.

This sequence joins TRBV7-3 and TRBJ2-4; 10 bases align to TRBD2. CDR1 and CDR2 from the germline V gene are SGHTA and FQGTGA. Trimming removed 5 bases from V and 0 bases from J; junction bases left unmatched: 10. This CDR3 is 18 amino acids long. CDR3 DNA sequence: TGTGCCAGCAGCCTTCAGCGGGAGGGCCGGGGAGCCAAAAACATTCAGTACTTC. As protein: CASSLQREGRGAKNIQYF. The full variable domain, rest sourced from reference TRBV7-3 and TRBJ2-4, is GAGVSQTPSNKVTEKGKYVELRCDPISGHTALYWYRQSLGQGPEFLIYFQGTGAADDSGLPNDRFFAVRPEGSVSTLKIQRTERGDSAVYLCASSLQREGRGAKNIQYFGAGTRLSVL.

The chain couples TRBV27 to TRBJ2-1; TRBD2 matches at 9 bases. The CDR3 is made up of 17 amino acids. With V trimmed by 6 bases and J by 6 bases, 15 bases remained unmatched. Germline CDR1 is MNHEY and CDR2 is SMNVEV (reference sequence). CDR3 nucleotides: TGTGCCAGCAGCCACCGGGAAACATGGACTAGCGTCAATGAGCAGTTCTTC. This sequence encodes CASSHRETWTSVNEQFF.

The chain uses TRBV7-9 and TRBJ1-1; a weak D match, TRBD1 (5 bases). Germline CDR1 reads SEHNR; CDR2 reads FQNEAQ (reference sequence). The CDR3 loop spans 14 amino acids. V dropped 4 bases and J dropped 7 bases, with 16 bases sitting between them. CDR3: CASSSPGRRGEAFF. CDR3 nucleotides: TGTGCCAGCAGCTCCCCGGGTCGGAGGGGTGAAGCTTTCTTT.

The rearrangement links TRBV7-3 to TRBJ1-1; D is possibly TRBD1 (5 bases). The CDR3 runs to 15 residues. V was shortened by 2 bases and J by 0 bases, with 10 bases between the two germline ends. Germline CDR1 is SGHTA and CDR2 is FQGTGA. The CDR3 nucleotides read TGTGCCAGCAGCTTATCAGCAGGGATGAACACTGAAGCTTTCTTT. Translating gives CASSLSAGMNTEAFF. Supplemented by reference TRBV7-3 and TRBJ1-1, the full variable domain reads GAGVSQTPSNKVTEKGKYVELRCDPISGHTALYWYRQSLGQGPEFLIYFQGTGAADDSGLPNDRFFAVRPEGSVSTLKIQRTERGDSAVYLCASSLSAGMNTEAFFGQGTRLTVV.

V gene TRBV4-1 combines with J gene TRBJ1-3, with D uncertain. Trimming took off 5 bases at V and 0 bases at J, with 11 bases between the two ends. CDR3 size: 15 residues. Germline CDR1 is MGHRA and CDR2 is YSYEKL. Here the CDR3 DNA reads TGCGCCAGCAGCTCCGGACGGGGCTCTGGAAACACCATATATTTT. Translating it yields CASSSGRGSGNTIYF.

V gene TRBV27 combines with J gene TRBJ2-7; TRBD1 agrees at 8 bases. The V and J ends lost 5 bases and 7 bases, in that order; junction bases with no gene match: 10. Germline V gene lookup returns CDR1 MNHEY and CDR2 SMNVEV (reference sequence). The CDR3 length is 14 residues. CDR3 nucleotides: TGTGCCAGCAGTGCCCAGGGGGCCCCCGGAGAGCAGTACTTC. Translation: CASSAQGAPGEQYF.

The chain uses TRBV11-2 and TRBJ2-7; TRBD1 matches at 7 bases. The germline gives CDR1 SGHAT, CDR2 FQNNGV. CDR3 size: 17 residues. J was trimmed by 2 bases and V by 0 bases; bases with no gene match: 10. The CDR3 bases are TGTGCCAGCAGCTTAGATGGGACGACAGGGCCCCCCTACGAGCAGTACTTC. Translating it yields CASSLDGTTGPPYEQYF.

The V call is TRBV4-1, the J call TRBJ1-1; 9 bases align to TRBD1. J gave up 4 bases and V 3 bases, and 12 bases lay outside the gene matches. The CDR3 is 17 amino acids. CDR1 and CDR2 (germline): MGHRA, YSYEKL. The CDR3 DNA reads as TGCGCCAGCAGCCAGCGATCCCGGGACAGGGAGGTCACTGAAGCTTTCTTT. This sequence encodes CASSQRSRDREVTEAFF.

The chain employs TRBV15 and TRBJ1-3; D may be TRBD1 (6 bases). Germline CDR1 LNHNV, CDR2 YYDKDF (reference sequence). The CDR3 extends over 15 amino acids. V shed 2 bases and J shed 4 bases, with 12 bases lying between them. The CDR3 DNA reads TGTGCCACCAGCAGAACAGGGAATTACGGAAACACCATATATTTT. Translation: CATSRTGNYGNTIYF.

This rearrangement joins TRBV6-5 to TRBJ2-2, with TRBD1 identical over 7 bases. Germline CDR1 reads MNHEY; CDR2 reads SVGAGI. The CDR3 totals 16 residues. After removal of 0 bases from V and 1 base from J, the junction contained 2 bases not matched to a gene. CDR3 protein: CASSYSRQGNTGELFF. CDR3 nucleotide sequence: TGTGCCAGCAGTTACTCGCGACAGGGGAACACCGGGGAGCTGTTTTTT.